Listed below are T cell receptor beta chains from one sample, sequenced in a study of OX40 agonist ivuxolimab in advanced cancers. TCRdb keeps only in-frame clones here, not all; method: immunoSEQ multiplex PCR. The table lists about 25,000 clones, 80% to 90% of them singletons. Sequencing used CD4+ or CD8+ T cells sorted from blood, obtained in a trial of the OX40 agonist ivuxolimab. The source of these receptors is an adult with an advanced solid tumor such as melanoma, head and neck, liver or kidney cancer. The CDR3 runs from the conserved cysteine through the conserved F or W. Each record gives: D gene, J gene, V gene, clone size, CDR3 length, CDR3 DNA, CDR3 protein. The D gene is left open where the match is weak. Not every row has a clone size; where given, it reads once, few, many or a size class.

NA TRBJ1-2 TRBV12-5 NA 12 TGTGCTAGTGGTCCGACAGGATTTGGCTACACCTTC CASGPTGFGYTF
NA TRBJ2-7 TRBV27 NA 14 TGTGCCAGCAGTTTATTAGGGGGGTCCTACGAGCAGTACTTC CASSLLGGSYEQYF
NA TRBJ2-6 TRBV29-1 NA 17 TGCAGCGCTATAACCGGGGTGGGGGTCTCTGGGGCCAACGTCCTGACTTTC CSAITGVGVSGANVLTF
TRBD2 TRBJ2-3 TRBV15 NA 15 TGTGCCACCAGCATCGGGACTAGCGGGGGAGATACGCAGTATTTT CATSIGTSGGDTQYF
NA TRBJ2-2 TRBV29-1 once 12 TGCAGCGTCCCGGACGGGGGCGGGGAGCTGTTTTTT CSVPDGGGELFF
NA TRBJ2-2 TRBV7-8 NA 15 TGTGCCAGCAGCTTATTGGTCACAGGGTACGGGGAGCTGTTTTTT CASSLLVTGYGELFF
TRBD2 TRBJ2-7 TRBV4-1 NA 16 TGCGCCAGCAGCCAAGATCGGGGGGGAACCTCCTACGAGCAGTACTTC CASSQDRGGTSYEQYF
TRBD1 TRBJ1-2 TRBV30 NA 16 TGTGCCTGGAGTAGTCTACGGGAGGGGGCGAACTATGGCTACACCTTC CAWSSLREGANYGYTF
TRBD1 TRBJ2-1 TRBV19 NA 16 TGTGCCAGTAGTAGGGACAGGGAGCCTTCCTACAATGAGCAGTTCTTC CASSRDREPSYNEQFF
TRBD1 TRBJ1-6 TRBV9 NA 17 TGTGCCAGCAGCCCTGGCGGACAGGGGTCCTATAATTCACCCCTCCACTTT CASSPGGQGSYNSPLHF
TRBD1 TRBJ1-2 TRBV5-1 NA 13 TGCGCCAGCAGCCCGCAGGGGGATCATGGCTACACCTTC CASSPQGDHGYTF
TRBD2 TRBJ2-7 TRBV28 NA 16 TGTGCCAGCAGTTTATTCTACAGAGCGGGACGCTACGAGCAGTACTTC CASSLFYRAGRYEQYF
NA TRBJ2-7 TRBV5-1 once 13 TGCGCCAGCAGCTTCCGGGACTCCGTCGAGCAGTACTTC CASSFRDSVEQYF
NA TRBJ2-7 TRBV7-8 NA 13 TGTGCCAGCAGCTTAGGGCTAGGCGACGAGCAGTACTTC CASSLGLGDEQYF
NA TRBJ1-5 TRBV4-1 few 14 TGCGCCAGCAGCCAAGATCTAGTTTCGCAGCCCCAGCATTTT CASSQDLVSQPQHF
TRBD2 TRBJ2-1 TRBV6-5 NA 13 TGTGCCAGCCGACCGAGCGGGGACAATGAGCAGTTCTTC CASRPSGDNEQFF
NA TRBJ2-5 TRBV7-9 NA 15 TGTGCCAGCAGGAATCCCCTGGGGGTATCCGAGACCCAGTACTTC CASRNPLGVSETQYF
NA TRBJ2-1 TRBV11-2 NA 15 TGTGCCAGCAGCTTAGGGGTCACCTCCTACAATGAGCAGTTCTTC CASSLGVTSYNEQFF
TRBD1 TRBJ2-7 TRBV11-1 NA 14 TGTGCCAGCAGCCCGGGACAGGGAGGCTACGAGCAGTACTTC CASSPGQGGYEQYF
TRBD2 TRBJ2-7 TRBV6-1 NA 20 TGTGCCAGCAGTGAAGTTGGCGGGACTAGCGGGACCCTTCTTTCCTACGAGCAGTACTTC CASSEVGGTSGTLLSYEQYF
TRBD1 TRBJ1-2 TRBV2 NA 15 TGTGCCAGCAGTGAGGCCGGGACAGCTAACTATGGCTACACCTTC CASSEAGTANYGYTF
TRBD2 TRBJ2-7 TRBV6-1 NA 16 TGTGCCAGCAGTGACATCCTAGCGGGGGGATCCTACGAGCAGTACTTC CASSDILAGGSYEQYF
NA TRBJ2-1 TRBV27 NA 13 TGTGCCAGCAGCCCGGGACCAACGAATGAGCAGTTCTTC CASSPGPTNEQFF
NA TRBJ2-1 TRBV6-4 few 14 TGTGCCAGCAGTGACGGGCAGGGGGGAAATGAGCAGTTCTTC CASSDGQGGNEQFF
NA TRBJ2-7 TRBV29-1 NA 11 TGCAGCGTTGACAGGGGAAACGAGCAGTACTTC CSVDRGNEQYF
NA TRBJ1-2 TRBV27 NA 15 TGTGCCAGCAGTCCCAAAGGGGCGGGGGAGTATGGCTACACCTTC CASSPKGAGEYGYTF
NA TRBJ1-2 TRBV27 few 14 TGTGCCAGCAGTTTACTCCCCGCTAACTATGGCTACACCTTC CASSLLPANYGYTF
NA TRBJ2-2 TRBV7-3 once 13 TGTGCCAGCAGCCCGAATCTCAACGGGGAGCTGTTTTTT CASSPNLNGELFF
NA TRBJ2-7 TRBV27 NA 15 TGTGCCAGCAGTCCAGCAGGACACCCGTCCTACGAGCAGTACTTC CASSPAGHPSYEQYF
NA TRBJ1-4 TRBV27 NA 13 TGTGCCAGCAGTCGCAAGGTGTGGGAAAAACTGTTTTTT CASSRKVWEKLFF
NA TRBJ1-5 TRBV6-5 once 13 TGTGCCAGCAGTTTCGGACTCAATCAGCCCCAGCATTTT CASSFGLNQPQHF
NA TRBJ1-2 TRBV2 once 17 TGTGCCAGCAGTGCCCCGGACACCATCGGGGCTAACTATGGCTACACCTTC CASSAPDTIGANYGYTF
NA TRBJ2-7 TRBV5-6 NA 14 TGTGCCAGCACTCCTGGGGCAGGATCCTACGAGCAGTACTTC CASTPGAGSYEQYF
NA TRBJ1-1 TRBV19 once 15 TGTGCCAGTATGGGGCCCAGAGGGGGGCGGGCTGAAGCTTTCTTT CASMGPRGGRAEAFF
NA TRBJ2-2 TRBV7-6 NA 17 TGTGCCAGCAGCGCCCCGAGTAGCGGAGCTAACACCGGGGAGCTGTTTTTT CASSAPSSGANTGELFF
NA TRBJ2-1 TRBV5-1 NA 17 TGCGCCAGCAGCTTGGGAGTCGCGAGCGGGTACTACAATGAGCAGTTCTTC CASSLGVASGYYNEQFF
NA TRBJ1-1 TRBV7-9 NA 15 TGTGCCAGCAGCCCTTGGGGGGGTGGGGACACTGAAGCTTTCTTT CASSPWGGGDTEAFF
NA TRBJ2-5 TRBV7-9 NA 17 TGTGCCCTGACCAGGGTTTCATCGGGAGCCAGCGGTGAGACCCAGTACTTC CALTRVSSGASGETQYF
NA TRBJ2-3 TRBV6-5 once 12 TGTGCCAGCAGTCCCGACTGGGATACGCAGTATTTT CASSPDWDTQYF
NA TRBJ1-1 TRBV21-1 NA 15 TGTGCCAGCAGCAAAACACCGGGAAAGGGTGGTGAAGCTTTCTTT CASSKTPGKGGEAFF